The entry below describes one T cell receptor (beta chain). The antigen is not known. The data were taken from a study of Tregs in tolerant kidney transplant recipients. Whole-study findings and limits: The small number of patients limits these findings pending further validation. This study did not directly address biological reproducibility. Activated donor B cell expansion appeared to reveal the most relevant donor-specific TCRbeta repertoire.

The CDR3 contains 12 residues. Germline V gives CDR1 MGHRA, CDR2 YSYEKL. The germline V and J ends were trimmed by 1 base and 6 bases, with 7 bases remaining between them. The repertoire was sequenced with immunoSEQ multiplex PCR; TCRdb's copy has only in-frame clones and lacks some. The repertoire holds approximately 90,000 clones, with approximately 94% as singletons. This TCR derives from a human donor in good health. What was sequenced was CD8+ T cells from blood. V usage is TRBV4-1 and J usage is TRBJ2-7, with a weak D call TRBD2 (6 bases). CDR3 nucleotide sequence: TGCGCCAGCAGCCAAGGCGGGATCGAGCAGTACTTC. Protein: CASSQGGIEQYF.